The 3 T cell receptor beta chains listed next were all sequenced from one sample in a study of control samples from healthy donors and cancer patients. TCRdb keeps only in-frame clones here, not all; method: immunoSEQ multiplex PCR. The top ten hold roughly 3.2% of the sample, which has about 130,000 clones, 88% seen once. The sequencing sample was made of blood. These receptors came from a man aged 50-59 years in good health.

The rearrangement joins TRBV15 to TRBJ1-5; D is ambiguous. The CDR3 consists of 12 residues. Trimming left V 3 bases short and J 6 bases short, with 6 bases between. The germline gives CDR1 LNHNV, CDR2 YYDKDF (reference sequence). The DNA for the CDR3 is TGTGCCACCAGCAGGCCTGGTCAGCCCCAGCATTTT. This codes for CATSRPGQPQHF.

The chain has TRBV7-6 and TRBJ1-1; tentatively, D is TRBD1 (6 bases). V dropped 5 bases and J dropped 2 bases, with 9 bases sitting between them. This CDR3 has 13 amino acids. Germline CDR1 reads SGHVS; CDR2 reads FNYEAQ. The CDR3 is CASSTGPNTEAFF. In nucleotides, the CDR3 is TGTGCCAGCAGCACAGGGCCTAACACTGAAGCTTTCTTT.

Many counts were recorded for this clone. The chain is built from TRBV7-9 and TRBJ2-3; 9 nucleotides match TRBD1. This CDR3 has 14 amino acids. Germline CDR1 is SEHNR and CDR2 is FQNEAQ (reference sequence). The CDR3 reads CVSEGTGWADTQYF. CDR3 nucleotides: TGTGTCAGTGAGGGGACAGGGTGGGCAGATACGCAGTATTTT. Looking up the rest from reference TRBV7-9 and TRBJ2-3 gives the full variable domain: DTGVSQNPRHKITKRGQNVTFRCDPISEHNRLYWYRQTLGQGPEFLTYFQNEAQLEKSRLLSDRFSAERPKGSFSTLEIQRTEQGDSAMYLCVSEGTGWADTQYFGPGTRLTVL.